The sequence of this T cell receptor (beta chain) was determined in a study of spatial heterogeneity in lung cancer. Looking at the study overall: Alpha-chain sequences were detected in numbers that were consistently lower than beta-chain sequences. Findings and limits, study-wide: At tumor resection, ubiquitous expanded TCRs were detected in blood more often than later.

A note on this clonotype: As yet, its antigen is unknown.

The CDR3 loop spans 14 amino acids. Germline V gives CDR1 SGHNT, CDR2 YENEEA. V was shortened by 5 bases and J by 0 bases, with 10 bases between the two germline ends. Time point given: sample taken at primary tumor resection. There were 72 donors, all of them untreated patients with early-stage non-small cell lung cancer. Sequencing of whole RNA from tumor, nontumor lung or frozen PBMC involved no sorting. TCRdb processed the 5' RACE reads anew with MiXCR; each CDR3 protein has one entry. The sample lists some 100,000 distinct CDR3 sequences, 12% seen once, with 35% to 45% in the top ten. The source was PBMCs, collected at surgery. The gene calls are TRBV11-3 and TRBJ1-1, with a possible D match to TRBD1 (6 bases). The TCR comes from a male donor with early-stage non-small cell lung cancer. CDR3 region: CASSATGVNTEAFF. The CDR3 coding sequence is TGTGCCAGCAGCGCGACAGGTGTGAACACTGAAGCTTTCTTT.